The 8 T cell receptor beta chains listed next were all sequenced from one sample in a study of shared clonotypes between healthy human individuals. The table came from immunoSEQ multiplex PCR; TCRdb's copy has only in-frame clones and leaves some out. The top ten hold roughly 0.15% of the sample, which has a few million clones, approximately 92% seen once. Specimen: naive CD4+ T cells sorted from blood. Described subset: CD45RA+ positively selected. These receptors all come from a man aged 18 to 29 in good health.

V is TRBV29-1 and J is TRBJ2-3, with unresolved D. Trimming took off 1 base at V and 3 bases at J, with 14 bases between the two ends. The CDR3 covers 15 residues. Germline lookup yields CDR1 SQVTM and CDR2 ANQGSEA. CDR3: CSVEGWASTTDTQYF. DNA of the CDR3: TGCAGCGTTGAAGGGTGGGCCTCAACGACAGATACGCAGTATTTT.

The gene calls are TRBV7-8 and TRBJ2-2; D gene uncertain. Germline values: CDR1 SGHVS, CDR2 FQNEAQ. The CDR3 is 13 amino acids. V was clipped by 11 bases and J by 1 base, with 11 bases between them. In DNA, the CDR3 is TGTGCCCCAACTACGGAGAACACCGGGGAGCTGTTTTTT. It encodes CAPTTENTGELFF.

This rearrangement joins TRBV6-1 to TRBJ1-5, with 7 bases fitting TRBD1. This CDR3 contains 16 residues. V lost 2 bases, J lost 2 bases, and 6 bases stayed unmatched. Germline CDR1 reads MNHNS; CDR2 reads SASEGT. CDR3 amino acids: CASSEQVGTGNQPQHF. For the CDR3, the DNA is TGTGCCAGCAGTGAACAGGTCGGGACAGGCAATCAGCCCCAGCATTTT.

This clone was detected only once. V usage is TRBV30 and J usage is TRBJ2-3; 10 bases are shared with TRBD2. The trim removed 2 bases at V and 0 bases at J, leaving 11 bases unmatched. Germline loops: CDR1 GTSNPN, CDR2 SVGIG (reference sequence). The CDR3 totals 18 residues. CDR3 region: CAWSSARTSGYSTDTQYF. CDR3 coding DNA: TGTGCCTGGAGTTCTGCTCGGACTAGCGGCTATAGCACAGATACGCAGTATTTT.

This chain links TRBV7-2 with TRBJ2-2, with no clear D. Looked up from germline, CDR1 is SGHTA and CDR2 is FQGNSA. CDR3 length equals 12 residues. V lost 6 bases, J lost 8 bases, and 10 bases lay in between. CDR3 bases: TGTGCCAGCAGTCTCCCGATAGGGGAGCTGTTTTTT. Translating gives CASSLPIGELFF.

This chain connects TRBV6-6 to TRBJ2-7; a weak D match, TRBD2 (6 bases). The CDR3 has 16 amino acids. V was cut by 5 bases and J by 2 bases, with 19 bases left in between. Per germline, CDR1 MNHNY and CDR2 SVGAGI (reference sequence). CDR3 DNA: TGTGCCAGCAGTATCCCGGGGCCCGGGGGAACCTACGAGCAGTACTTC. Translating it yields CASSIPGPGGTYEQYF.

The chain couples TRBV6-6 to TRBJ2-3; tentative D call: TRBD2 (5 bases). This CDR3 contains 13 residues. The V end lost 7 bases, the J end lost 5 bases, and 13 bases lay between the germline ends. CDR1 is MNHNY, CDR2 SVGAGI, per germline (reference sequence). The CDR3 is CASIRLLGDTQYF. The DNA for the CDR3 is TGTGCCAGCATTAGACTACTTGGAGATACGCAGTATTTT.

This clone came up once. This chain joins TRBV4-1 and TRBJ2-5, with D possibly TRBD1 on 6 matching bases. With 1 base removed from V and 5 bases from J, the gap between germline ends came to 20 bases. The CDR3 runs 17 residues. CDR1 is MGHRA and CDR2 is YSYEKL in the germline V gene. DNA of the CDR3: TGCGCCAGCAGCCAAGGCGGCGAGGGGCTAAGGGGGGAGACCCAGTACTTC. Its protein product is CASSQGGEGLRGETQYF.